The T cell receptor beta chain described here comes from a study of CD8 T cells in Susac syndrome. This CDR3 is 14 amino acids long. Germline CDR1 is KGHSH and CDR2 is LQKENI. Trimming stripped 6 bases from V and 0 bases from J, with 9 bases between. This clonotype was counted between two and nine times. With random hexamers, about 0.5 to 1 ug RNA was reverse transcribed. TCRdb re-analysed the immunoSEQ multiplex PCR reads in MiXCR, keeping a single row per CDR3 protein. The table shows roughly 100,000 distinct CDR3 sequences, with roughly 94% occurring only once. The sample comprised CD4+ T cells from PBMCs. J is TRBJ2-1 and V is TRBV18; D remains unclear. The clonotype comes from a human donor with Susac syndrome. The CDR3 sequence is CASSLLGSYNEQFF. The CDR3 DNA reads as TGTGCCAGCTCGCTCCTCGGCTCCTACAATGAGCAGTTCTTC.